Listed below are T cell receptor beta chains from one sample, sequenced in a study of T cells in Graves' hyperthyroidism and ophthalmopathy. A single record per CDR3 protein comes from TCRdb applying MiXCR to the multiplex PCR reads. In the table there are approximately 490,000 distinct CDR3 sequences, around a fifth of which are singletons. The source material was blood. Receptors originate from a woman in her sixties or seventies with Graves' ophthalmopathy. Each CDR3 is given with its conserved first and last residue. The D gene is left open where the match is weak. A row's size may be missing; if present it is once, few, many or a size class.

>.|TRBJ1-5|TRBV28|.
TGTGCCACGATCGGATATAGCAATCAGCCCCAGCATTTT
CATIGYSNQPQHF
>.|TRBJ1-1|TRBV20-1|few
TGCAGTGCTAGAGAGGGTGTAGGGACTGAAGCTTTCTTT
CSAREGVGTEAFF
>.|TRBJ2-1|TRBV7-2|.
TGTGCCAGCAGCTTAGACGGCCCAGGGAATGAGCAGTTCTTC
CASSLDGPGNEQFF
>.|TRBJ2-2|TRBV7-3|many
TGTGCCAGCAGCCAAAGGGCCCTAGACGGGGAGCTGTTTTTT
CASSQRALDGELFF
>TRBD1|TRBJ1-1|TRBV7-2|few
TGTGCCAGCAGCTTATCAACAGGGGGCACTGAAGCTTTCTTT
CASSLSTGGTEAFF
>.|TRBJ1-6|TRBV12-3/TRBV12-4|few
TGTGCCAGCAGTAAGGCGTTACTTCTCGGTTCACCCCTCCACTTT
CASSKALLLGSPLHF
>TRBD1|TRBJ2-3|TRBV18|.
TGTGCCAGCTCCGCTGGGACAGGGGGCCGAGATACGCAGTATTTT
CASSAGTGGRDTQYF
>TRBD1|TRBJ1-6|TRBV6-1|.
TGTGCCAGCAGATACCGGGACAGGGCCTATAATTCACCCCTCCACTTT
CASRYRDRAYNSPLHF
>TRBD2|TRBJ2-3|TRBV7-9|few
TGTGCCAGCAGCTTAGGGGGACTAGCGGGACGTAAAGATACGCAGTATTTT
CASSLGGLAGRKDTQYF
>.|TRBJ2-5|TRBV6-1|.
TGTGCCAGCAGACCTGGGACGACCCGGGAGACCCAGTACTTC
CASRPGTTRETQYF
>TRBD2|TRBJ2-1|TRBV7-2|.
TGTGCCAGCAGCCCCCGACTAGCGGGAGCTTTCTCCTACAATGAGCAGTTCTTC
CASSPRLAGAFSYNEQFF
>.|TRBJ2-2|TRBV27|.
TGTGCCAGCAGTTGGAGGGGAACAGGGGCCCCCGGGGAGCTGTTTTTT
CASSWRGTGAPGELFF
>TRBD1|TRBJ1-2|TRBV28|many
TGTGCCAGCAGTTTAATGGGACAGGGGTGGGATGGCTACACCTTC
CASSLMGQGWDGYTF
>TRBD1|TRBJ1-1|TRBV7-8|few
TGTGCCAGCAGCTTAGGGGGGACAGGTTCTCTGGCTTTCTTT
CASSLGGTGSLAFF
>.|TRBJ2-7|TRBV20-1|.
TGCAGTGCTAGACTCCCGGACCGAACCTACGAGCAGTACTTC
CSARLPDRTYEQYF
>.|TRBJ1-5|TRBV28|once
TGTGCCAGCAGTTTAGCGGGGGAGAGGCAGCCCCAGCATTTT
CASSLAGERQPQHF
>TRBD1|TRBJ2-5|TRBV5-4|.
TGTGCCAGCAGCTTGGCCAGGACAGGGCAAGAGACCCAGTACTTC
CASSLARTGQETQYF
>.|TRBJ1-1|TRBV6-2/TRBV6-3|many
TGTGCCACCTATACTGCTATGAACACTGAAGCTTTCTTT
CATYTAMNTEAFF
>TRBD2|TRBJ2-3|TRBV13|few
TGTGCCAGCAGCTTTGTTTCTTGGCCTAGCGGGACCGCTAGCACAGATACGCAGTATTTT
CASSFVSWPSGTASTDTQYF
>.|TRBJ1-1|TRBV4-3|.
TGCGCCAGCAGCCCTGGGGGGCCGGGTATCTCCACTGAAGCTTTCTTT
CASSPGGPGISTEAFF
>.|TRBJ1-2|TRBV7-8|.
TGTGCCAGCAGCCCAACGGGGAGGTTTAACTATGGCTACACCTTC
CASSPTGRFNYGYTF
>.|TRBJ2-4|TRBV12-3/TRBV12-4|few
TGTGCCAGCAGTTTAGTTCAGGGAAGCATTCAGTACTTC
CASSLVQGSIQYF
>.|TRBJ2-7|TRBV7-3|.
TGTGCCAGCAGCGCGACTTCATTTTCCGAGCAGTACTTC
CASSATSFSEQYF
>.|TRBJ2-2|TRBV12-3/TRBV12-4|few
TGTGCCAGCAGTTTACGATCATTCCAGGGAGGCACCGGGGAGCTGTTTTTT
CASSLRSFQGGTGELFF
>.|TRBJ1-2|TRBV29-1|few
TGCAGCGCCAGCACAGGGATGGGCTATGGCTACACCTTC
CSASTGMGYGYTF
>TRBD2|TRBJ2-7|TRBV11-2|.
TGTGCCAGCAGCTTAAAGGGCAGACTAGCGGGTGTGTATTACGAGCAGTACTTC
CASSLKGRLAGVYYEQYF
>.|TRBJ1-1|TRBV12-3/TRBV12-4|many
TGTGCCAGCAGTTTATCGGGGGCTTTCACTGAAGCTTTCTTT
CASSLSGAFTEAFF
>.|TRBJ1-1|TRBV18|many
TGTGCCAGCTCACCCGGGCCCCCCACTGAAGCTTTCTTT
CASSPGPPTEAFF
>.|TRBJ2-5|TRBV30|.
TGTGCCTGGAGCATCCCCAGATCGCAAGAGACCCAGTGCTTC
CAWSIPRSQETQCF
>.|TRBJ1-4|TRBV9|.
TGTGCCAGCAGCGGCGGGACATTTGAAAAACTGTTTTTT
CASSGGTFEKLFF
>TRBD1|TRBJ2-2|TRBV28|few
TGTGCCAGCAGTGGACAGGGGGGTCGGACCGGGGAGCTGTTTTTT
CASSGQGGRTGELFF
>.|TRBJ2-2|TRBV19|.
TGTGCCAGTACATGGGCCGCAGTCGGGGAGCTGTTTTTT
CASTWAAVGELFF
>.|TRBJ1-2|TRBV5-4|.
TGTGCCAGCAGCCAAGGGACGTCGAACTATGGCTACACCTTC
CASSQGTSNYGYTF
>.|TRBJ1-2|TRBV5-1|.
TGCGCCAGCAGCACCCGGGAGTACTATGGCTACACCTTC
CASSTREYYGYTF
>TRBD1|TRBJ1-2|TRBV6-2/TRBV6-3|few
TGTGCCAGCAGTCCGCCCGACAGGGGAGGCTACACCTTC
CASSPPDRGGYTF
>.|TRBJ1-4|TRBV7-2|many
TGTGCCAGCAGGCGGCACCTTAATGAAAAACTGTTTTTT
CASRRHLNEKLFF
>.|TRBJ2-7|TRBV7-2|many
TGTGCCAGCAGCTTAGTGGGCGGTACCTACGAGCAGTACTTC
CASSLVGGTYEQYF
>.|TRBJ2-3|TRBV7-2|many
TGTGCCAGCAGCTTAAAGCTTAGCGGCTCCACAGATACGCAGTATTTT
CASSLKLSGSTDTQYF
>TRBD2|TRBJ2-1|TRBV3-1|few
TGTGCCAGCAGCCCGGTGGCTAGCGGCCACAATGAGCAGTTCTTC
CASSPVASGHNEQFF
>.|TRBJ2-4|TRBV20-1|few
TGCAGTGCTGCAGGGCCTGGGAACATTCAGTACTTC
CSAAGPGNIQYF
>TRBD1|TRBJ1-2|TRBV29-1|.
TGCAGCGTTGGACAGGGGGACTATGGCTACACCTTC
CSVGQGDYGYTF
>TRBD2|TRBJ2-3|TRBV20-1|.
TGCAGTGCTAGAGGGCTAGCGGGGCTCACAGATACGCAGTATTTT
CSARGLAGLTDTQYF
>TRBD2|TRBJ2-3|TRBV5-1|.
TGCGCCAGCAGCTTGGTAGCGGGAGGGCCTGTAACAGATACGCAGTATTTT
CASSLVAGGPVTDTQYF
>.|TRBJ2-7|TRBV7-8|few
TGTGCCAGCAGCAGAGACCACTACGAGCAGTACTTC
CASSRDHYEQYF
>.|TRBJ2-2|TRBV12-3/TRBV12-4|many
TGTGCCAGCAGCCCCAGGGGGAGGACCGGGGAGCTGTTTTTT
CASSPRGRTGELFF
>.|TRBJ2-2|TRBV6-5|.
TGTGCCAGCAGTTACGCAGGGGCAGCGAACACCGGGGAGCTGTTTTTT
CASSYAGAANTGELFF
>TRBD1|TRBJ1-6|TRBV7-9|few
TGTGCCAGCAGCGAGGGGGCCCTAATCGGGAATTCACCCCTCCACTTT
CASSEGALIGNSPLHF
>TRBD1|TRBJ2-7|TRBV29-1|few
TGCAGCGTTAGCACAGGGGGCTACGAGCAGTACTTC
CSVSTGGYEQYF
>TRBD2|TRBJ2-3|TRBV2|few
TGTGCCAGCAGTGAGATACACCGGGGGGGCGCGAGAGATACGCAGTATTTT
CASSEIHRGGARDTQYF
>.|TRBJ2-5|TRBV12-5|.
TGTGCTAGTGGTTTGGGGGGGGGCGCGGAGACCCAGTACTTC
CASGLGGGAETQYF
>TRBD1|TRBJ1-5|TRBV18|once
TGTGCCAGCTCACGGGACAGCCGAGGGGTAAATCAGCCCCAGCATTTT
CASSRDSRGVNQPQHF
>TRBD2|TRBJ2-2|TRBV6-4|.
TGTGCCAGCAGTGGTAACGGATTAGCGGGAGTTGAGACCGGGGAGCTGTTTTTT
CASSGNGLAGVETGELFF
>.|TRBJ2-4|TRBV7-2|few
TGTGCCAGCAGCTTAGACCCAGTCAAAAACATTCAGTACTTC
CASSLDPVKNIQYF
>TRBD1|TRBJ2-6|TRBV5-1|few
TGCGCCAGCAGCTTGCGCATACATTGGGACAGTGAACTCTCTGGGGCCAACGTCCTGACTTTC
CASSLRIHWDSELSGANVLTF
>TRBD2|TRBJ2-1|TRBV7-2|many
TGTGCCAGCAGTCTGAGCGGGATATCCTACAATGAGCAGTTCTTC
CASSLSGISYNEQFF
>TRBD2|TRBJ2-2|TRBV12-5|.
TGTGCTAGTGGTTTGTTCCCTAGCGGCATCACCGGGGAGCTGTTTTTT
CASGLFPSGITGELFF
>.|TRBJ2-7|TRBV14|.
TGTGCCAGCAGCCAATTGAGGGCTAGCTCCTACGAGCAGTACTTC
CASSQLRASSYEQYF
>.|TRBJ2-3|TRBV2|many
TGTGCCAGCAGCCCCATGGATACGCAGTATTTT
CASSPMDTQYF
>TRBD1|TRBJ1-2|TRBV9|.
TGTGCCAGCAGCGACGTGGGACAGGGGGGTGGCTACACCTTC
CASSDVGQGGGYTF